This entry lists 22 T cell receptor beta chains sequenced from one sample in a study of metastatic and nonmetastatic thyroid tumors. All patients were treatment-naive before thyroid surgery. TCRdb re-clonotyped the PCR reads via MiXCR. This table holds some 20,000 clones, roughly 22% found once. The sample consisted of adjacent normal tissue. The receptors were gathered from a female donor with papillary thyroid cancer or a benign thyroid nodule (not recorded which). Some clones in this sample may be carry-over from other donors' samples.

This clone was recorded at least ten times. The V gene is TRBV5-1, the J gene TRBJ1-2; D perhaps matches TRBD1 (5 bases). Germline V gene lookup returns CDR1 SGHRS and CDR2 YFSETQ. The CDR3 has 11 amino acids. V gave up 4 bases and J gave up 11 bases, with 12 bases separating them. CDR3 amino acids: CASSDGAKYTF. The CDR3 DNA sequence: TGCGCCAGCAGCGACGGGGCGAAATACACCTTC.

The chain links TRBV29-1 to TRBJ1-1; no clear D gene. V lost 6 bases and J lost 7, with 15 bases in between. Germline assignment: CDR1 SQVTM and CDR2 ANQGSEA. The CDR3 is made up of 12 amino acids. CDR3 nucleotide sequence: TGCAGCGTGCTTTTGGGGTCATATGAAGCTTTCTTT. Encoded protein: CSVLLGSYEAFF.

The sample holds a few counts of this clone. V and J are TRBV6-2 or TRBV6-3 and TRBJ2-7; D possibly corresponds to TRBD1 (6 bases). Between the trimmed V and J ends, which lost 8 bases and 5 bases, there was a span of 13 bases. The V gene's germline CDR1 is MNHEY and CDR2 SVGEGT. CDR3 length: 12 amino acids. The CDR3 DNA is TGTGCCAGCCGTACAGGGTCCCACGAGCAGTACTTC. Translation: CASRTGSHEQYF.

The genes are TRBV20-1 and TRBJ1-1, with D possibly matching TRBD1 (6 bases). V gave up 2 bases and J gave up 2 bases, with 12 bases separating them. The germline V gene has CDR1 DFQATT and CDR2 SNEGSKA (reference sequence). The CDR3 contains 14 residues. CDR3 region: CSARKGGENTEAFF. CDR3 nucleotides: TGCAGTGCTAGAAAGGGGGGAGAAAACACTGAAGCTTTCTTT.

This chain joins TRBV5-1 and TRBJ1-1, with D possibly being TRBD1 (6 bases). The CDR3 spans 13 residues. Trimming took off 2 bases at V and 4 bases at J, with 9 bases between the two ends. Per the germline V gene, CDR1 is SGHRS and CDR2 is YFSETQ. This CDR3 reads CASSFRGGTEAFF. The CDR3 nucleotides are TGCGCCAGCAGCTTTAGGGGGGGCACTGAAGCTTTCTTT.

As for this clone: A clone one base away is much larger, so this may be a read error. V is TRBV4-2 and J is TRBJ2-1; possible D gene TRBD2, 5 bases. Germline CDR1 reads LGHNA; CDR2 reads YNFKEQ. Trimming removed 4 bases from V and 4 bases from J, with 17 bases in between. The CDR3 runs to 16 residues. CDR3: CASSRLTSGDYNEQFF. DNA of the CDR3: TGTGCCAGCAGCCGGCTTACCAGCGGAGATTACAATGAGCAGTTCTTC.

This clone counts as medium-sized (0.01 to 0.1%). The chain carries TRBV20-1 and TRBJ1-3; D ambiguous. The germline gives CDR1 DFQATT, CDR2 SNEGSKA (reference sequence). V lost 3 bases and J 2 bases, leaving 11 bases between the germline ends. CDR3 length: 14 residues. The CDR3 DNA reads as TGCAGTGCTAGCGCACTAAATACTGGAAACACCATATATTTT. This sequence encodes CSASALNTGNTIYF.

This clone is classed as medium-sized. The chain is built from TRBV7-2 and TRBJ2-3, with D hard to call. Trimming shortened V by 2 bases and J by 5 bases, and 5 bases separated the two germline ends. Germline CDR1 reads SGHTA; CDR2 reads FQGNSA. This CDR3 is 12 amino acids long. CDR3 bases: TGTGCCAGCAGCTTAAGCCAAGATACGCAGTATTTT. It yields the protein CASSLSQDTQYF.

This clone was counted at least ten times. The chain employs TRBV20-1 and TRBJ2-3; D not resolved. V was trimmed by 5 bases and J by 10 bases, leaving 16 bases between them. Looked up from germline, CDR1 is DFQATT and CDR2 is SNEGSKA (reference sequence). The CDR3 consists of 12 residues. Here the CDR3 DNA reads TGCAGTGCTTCCCCCGGTGCTGGGGCGCAGTATTTT. It specifies CSASPGAGAQYF.

V and J are TRBV10-3 and TRBJ2-7; 8 nucleotides align to TRBD2. The CDR3 consists of 15 residues. J was trimmed by 7 bases and V by 7 bases; bases with no gene match: 15. The germline CDR1 and CDR2 sequences are ENHRY and SYGVKD. CDR3 in amino acids: CAIISGAYYYNEQYF. The CDR3 nucleotides are TGTGCCATCATTAGCGGGGCCTACTACTACAATGAGCAGTACTTC.

In its sample, this clone was seen a few times. The chain links TRBV6-1 to TRBJ2-7; maybe TRBD1 (6 bases). Trimming stripped 4 bases from V and 1 base from J, with 8 bases between. CDR3 length: 13 residues. The germline CDR1 and CDR2 sequences are MNHNS and SASEGT. The CDR3 nucleotides read TGTGCCAGCAGTGCCCAGGGGTCCTACGAGCAGTACGTC. This translates into CASSAQGSYEQYV.

V gene TRBV24-1 combines with J gene TRBJ2-3; D is possibly TRBD1 (6 bases). V lost 2 bases, J lost 5 bases, and 13 bases lay in between. Germline CDR1 KGHDR, CDR2 SFDVKD. The CDR3 is 15 residues long. DNA of the CDR3: TGTGCCACCAGTGATTCTCAGGGGTTCAGAGATACGCAGTATTTT. Its translation is CATSDSQGFRDTQYF.

This clone is judged medium-sized. The V gene is TRBV20-1, the J gene TRBJ1-4; weak D call: TRBD1 (5 bases). Germline CDR1 reads DFQATT; CDR2 reads SNEGSKA (reference sequence). The germline V and J ends were trimmed by 6 bases and 4 bases, with 15 bases remaining between them. This CDR3 has 14 residues. The CDR3 DNA sequence: TGCAGTGCGACCCGGGACGGAAGTAATGAAAAACTGTTTTTT. It yields the protein CSATRDGSNEKLFF.

The chain uses TRBV11-3 and TRBJ1-6; D unresolved. The CDR3 totals 16 residues. CDR1 SGHNT and CDR2 YENEEA come from the germline V gene. With 0 bases removed from V and 0 bases from J, the gap between germline ends came to 6 bases. In DNA, the CDR3 is TGTGCCAGCAGCTTAGAGGGCAGCTCCTATAATTCACCCCTCCACTTT. It is translated as CASSLEGSSYNSPLHF.

This chain joins TRBV9 and TRBJ2-2; no firm D call. Germline CDR1 is SGDLS and CDR2 is YYNGEE. The CDR3 is 17 residues long. Trimming shortened V by 9 bases and J by 5 bases, and 26 bases separated the two germline ends. This chain's CDR3 is CAIHPTTQQRRTGELFF. The CDR3 coding sequence is TGTGCCATCCACCCCACCACCCAGCAGAGAAGGACCGGGGAGCTGTTTTTT.

This clone was counted only a few times. The rearrangement uses TRBV2 and TRBJ1-4, with D possibly being TRBD1 (6 bases). Germline V lookup: CDR1 SNHLY, CDR2 FYNNEI. CDR3 length: 14 amino acids. Trimming stripped 4 bases from V and 6 bases from J, with 12 bases between. The CDR3 loop reads CASSASAGDEKLFF. The CDR3 DNA is TGTGCCAGCAGTGCTTCGGCAGGGGATGAAAAACTGTTTTTT.

V gene TRBV3-1 combines with J gene TRBJ1-2; tentative D call: TRBD1 (5 bases). This CDR3 region has 14 residues. Germline CDR1 and CDR2: LGHDT and YNNKEL (reference sequence). V shed 4 bases and J shed 8 bases, with 17 bases lying between them. CDR3 in DNA: TGTGCCAGCAGCCTTGAGGCGGGGGGGAGCGGCTACACCTTC. Translating it yields CASSLEAGGSGYTF.

On this clone itself: Other nucleotide sequences from this sample produce the same CDR3. This chain joins TRBV11-2 and TRBJ2-1; maybe TRBD1 (5 bases). The CDR3 is 15 residues long. Germline V lookup: CDR1 SGHAT, CDR2 FQNNGV. Trimming pared 1 base from V and 10 bases from J, leaving 17 bases between. The CDR3 sequence: CASSLVVLAQGEQFF. The CDR3 bases are TGTGCCAGCAGCTTAGTGGTTCTGGCGCAGGGCGAGCAGTTCTTC.

The CDR3 region has the DNA TGTGCCAGCAGTGTCTCTGGAAACACCATATATTTT. This sequence encodes CASSVSGNTIYF. This rearrangement joins TRBV2 to TRBJ1-3; D unclear. The CDR3 extends over 12 amino acids. The germline gives CDR1 SNHLY, CDR2 FYNNEI. Trimming shortened V by 4 bases and J by 0 bases, and 1 base separated the two germline ends.

This clone has a count of ten or more. The chain couples TRBV3-1 to TRBJ2-7, with 7 bases lining up with TRBD1. Germline CDR1 is LGHDT and CDR2 is YNNKEL (reference sequence). V was clipped by 2 bases and J by 4 bases; unmatched bases: 2. The CDR3 spans 13 residues. As DNA, the CDR3 is TGTGCCAGCAGCCAAAGGGGGCCGTACGAGCAGTACTTC. The encoded protein is CASSQRGPYEQYF.

In the case of this clone: Compared with germline, one end of the junction differs, possibly owing to a read error. This sequence joins TRBV20-1 and TRBJ2-7; TRBD1 is a possible D gene (5 bases). This CDR3 is 10 amino acids long. Looked up from germline, CDR1 is DFQATT and CDR2 is SNEGSKA (reference sequence). CDR3 sequence (DNA): TGCAGTGCTGGACAATACGAGCGGTACTTC. Its translation: CSAGQYERYF.

In its sample, this clone was seen a few times. This rearrangement joins TRBV27 to TRBJ2-1, with 9 nucleotides matching TRBD2. Germline V gene sequence: CDR1 MNHEY, CDR2 SMNVEV (reference sequence). V shed 2 bases, J shed 9 bases, and the junction held 11 bases outside the gene matches. This CDR3 is 16 amino acids long. This CDR3 is CASSLTLAGIGGEQFF. CDR3 in DNA: TGTGCCAGCAGTTTAACTCTAGCGGGAATTGGTGGTGAGCAGTTCTTC.